Included here is one T cell receptor beta chain sequence, with context. Germline CDR1 is KGHDR and CDR2 is SFDVKD. J lost 6 bases, V lost 3 bases, and 10 bases had no gene match. The CDR3 sequence is 16 residues long. Resolution of symptoms, clearance, or two negative PCRs was present in recovered Cohort 3 donors. The sample comes from a study of blood T cell repertoires in COVID-19. About the research overall: COVID-19 samples, acute and convalescent, were from the United States, Italy and Spain.

Assay used: immunoSEQ multiplex PCR; TCRdb lists only in-frame clones, some missing. The data hold a few hundred thousand clones, with 70% to 90% observed a single time. The TCR comes from a man aged 25-45 years who had recovered from COVID-19. V usage is TRBV24-1 and J usage is TRBJ1-5, with 7 bases lining up with TRBD1. Sequencing input: PBMCs or T cells enriched from blood (not recorded which). CDR3 in DNA: TGTGCCACCAGTGATGCGTCCAGGGGGTCAGGTCAGCCCCAGCATTTT. Its translation: CATSDASRGSGQPQHF.